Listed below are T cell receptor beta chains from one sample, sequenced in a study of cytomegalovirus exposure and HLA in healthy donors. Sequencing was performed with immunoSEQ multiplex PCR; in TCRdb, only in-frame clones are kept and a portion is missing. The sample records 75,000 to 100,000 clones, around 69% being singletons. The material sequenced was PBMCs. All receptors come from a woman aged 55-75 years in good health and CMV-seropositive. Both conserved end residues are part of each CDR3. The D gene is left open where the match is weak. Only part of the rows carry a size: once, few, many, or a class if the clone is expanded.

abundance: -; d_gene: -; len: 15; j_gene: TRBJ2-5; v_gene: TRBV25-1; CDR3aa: CASSEFGRRGETQYF; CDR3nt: TGTGCCAGCAGTGAATTTGGTAGGCGGGGAGAGACCCAGTACTTC
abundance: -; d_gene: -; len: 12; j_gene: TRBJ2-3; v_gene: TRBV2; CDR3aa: CASSTTADTQYF; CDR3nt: TGTGCCAGCTCAACCACTGCAGATACGCAGTATTTT
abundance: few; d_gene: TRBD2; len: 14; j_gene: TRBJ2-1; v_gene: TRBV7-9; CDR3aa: CASTKGGGRGEQFF; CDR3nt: TGTGCCAGCACCAAAGGTGGCGGGAGGGGCGAGCAGTTCTTC
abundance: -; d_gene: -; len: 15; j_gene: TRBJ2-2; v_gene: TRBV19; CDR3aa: CASSIWARGAGELFF; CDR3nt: TGTGCCAGTAGTATATGGGCCAGGGGAGCCGGGGAGCTGTTTTTT
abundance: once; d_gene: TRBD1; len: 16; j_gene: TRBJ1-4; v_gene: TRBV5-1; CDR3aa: CASSDGTGSTNEKLFF; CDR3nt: TGCGCCAGCTCCGACGGGACAGGGTCAACTAATGAAAAACTGTTTTTT
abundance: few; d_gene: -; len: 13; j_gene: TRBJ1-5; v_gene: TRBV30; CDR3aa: CAWKGQGNQPQHF; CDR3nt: TGTGCCTGGAAAGGCCAGGGGAATCAGCCCCAGCATTTT
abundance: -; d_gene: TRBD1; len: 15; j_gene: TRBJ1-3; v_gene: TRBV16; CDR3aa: CASRMTGSSGNTIYF; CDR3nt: TGTGCCAGCAGGATGACAGGGAGCTCTGGAAACACCATATATTTT
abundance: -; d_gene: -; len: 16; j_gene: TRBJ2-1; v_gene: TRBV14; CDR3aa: CASSQLVAAGSNEQFF; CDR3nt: TGTGCCAGCAGCCAATTGGTCGCGGCAGGGTCTAATGAGCAGTTCTTC
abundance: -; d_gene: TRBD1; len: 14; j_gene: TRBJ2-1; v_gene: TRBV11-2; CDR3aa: CASSFPQGAGEQFF; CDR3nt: TGTGCCAGCAGCTTCCCTCAGGGGGCTGGTGAGCAGTTCTTC
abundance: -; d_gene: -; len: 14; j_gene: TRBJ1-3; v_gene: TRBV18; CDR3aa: CASSPSNSGNTIYF; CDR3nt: TGTGCCAGCTCACCGTCCAACTCTGGAAACACCATATATTTT
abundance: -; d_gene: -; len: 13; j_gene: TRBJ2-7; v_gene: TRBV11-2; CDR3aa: CASSLAGPYEQYF; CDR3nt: TGTGCCAGCAGCTTAGCAGGGCCGTACGAGCAGTACTTC
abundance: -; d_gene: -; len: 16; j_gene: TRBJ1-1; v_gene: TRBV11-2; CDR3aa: CASSSAPHVPAGEAFF; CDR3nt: TGTGCCAGCAGCTCCGCCCCCCATGTGCCGGCGGGTGAAGCTTTCTTT
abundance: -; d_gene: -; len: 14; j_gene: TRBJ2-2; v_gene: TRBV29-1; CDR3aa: CSVQRGRNTGELFF; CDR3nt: TGCAGCGTACAAAGGGGGAGGAACACCGGGGAGCTGTTTTTT
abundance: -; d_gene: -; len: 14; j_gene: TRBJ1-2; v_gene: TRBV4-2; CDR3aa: CASSQEGSSVGYTF; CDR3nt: TGTGCCAGCAGCCAAGAAGGGAGTTCTGTTGGCTACACCTTC
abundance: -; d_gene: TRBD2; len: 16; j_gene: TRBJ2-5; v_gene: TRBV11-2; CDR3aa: CASSYRTSGMVETQYF; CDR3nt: TGTGCCAGCAGCTATAGGACTAGCGGGATGGTAGAGACCCAGTACTTC
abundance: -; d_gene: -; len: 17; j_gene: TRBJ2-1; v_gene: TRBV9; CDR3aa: CASSVVGAVSTYNEQFF; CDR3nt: TGTGCCAGCAGCGTAGTAGGGGCAGTATCAACCTACAATGAGCAGTTCTTC
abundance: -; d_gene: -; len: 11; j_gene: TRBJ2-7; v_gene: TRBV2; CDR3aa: CASRRSYEQYF; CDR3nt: TGTGCCAGCAGGCGTTCCTACGAGCAGTACTTC
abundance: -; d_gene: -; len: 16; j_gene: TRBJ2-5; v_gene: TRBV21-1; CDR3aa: CASSKREDGNQETQYF; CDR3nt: TGTGCCAGCAGCAAAAGGGAGGACGGGAACCAAGAGACCCAGTACTTC
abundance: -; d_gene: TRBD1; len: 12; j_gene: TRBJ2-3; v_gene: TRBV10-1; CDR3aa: CATGQGGDTQYF; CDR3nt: TGCGCCACCGGACAGGGCGGGGATACGCAGTATTTT
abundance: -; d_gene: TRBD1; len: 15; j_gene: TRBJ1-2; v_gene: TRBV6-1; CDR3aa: CASRQQGLLNYGYTF; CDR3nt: TGTGCCAGCAGGCAACAGGGGCTCCTCAACTATGGCTACACCTTC
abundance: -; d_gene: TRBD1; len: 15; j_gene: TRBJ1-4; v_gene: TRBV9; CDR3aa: CASSVGTGLNEKLFF; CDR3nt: TGTGCCAGCAGCGTGGGGACAGGACTGAATGAAAAACTGTTTTTT
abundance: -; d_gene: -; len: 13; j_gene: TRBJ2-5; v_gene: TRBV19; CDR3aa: CASRSTGYGTQYF; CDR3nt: TGTGCCAGTAGGAGCACAGGGTATGGGACCCAGTACTTC
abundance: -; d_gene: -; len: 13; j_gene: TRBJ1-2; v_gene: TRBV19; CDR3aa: CASTPRGASGYTF; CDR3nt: TGTGCCAGTACCCCTCGGGGGGCTTCTGGCTACACCTTC
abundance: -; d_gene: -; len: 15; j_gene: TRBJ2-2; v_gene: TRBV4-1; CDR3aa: CASSLESARAGELFF; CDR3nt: TGCGCCAGCAGCCTCGAGTCAGCCAGGGCCGGGGAGCTGTTTTTT
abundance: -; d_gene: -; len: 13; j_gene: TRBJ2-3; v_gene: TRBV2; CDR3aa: CARAVTYTDTQYF; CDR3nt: TGTGCCAGAGCGGTGACTTACACAGATACGCAGTATTTT
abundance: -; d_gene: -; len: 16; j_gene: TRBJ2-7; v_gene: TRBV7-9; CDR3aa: CASSPIRGPYYYEQYF; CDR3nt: TGTGCCAGCAGCCCTATAAGAGGGCCGTACTACTACGAGCAGTACTTC
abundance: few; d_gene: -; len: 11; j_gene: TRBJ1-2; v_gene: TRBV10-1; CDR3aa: CASSAGNGYTF; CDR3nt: TGCGCCAGCAGTGCGGGGAATGGCTACACCTTC
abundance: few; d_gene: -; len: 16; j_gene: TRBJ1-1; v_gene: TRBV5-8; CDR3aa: CASSHRGAQGRTEAFF; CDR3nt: TGTGCCAGCAGCCATAGAGGGGCCCAGGGGAGAACTGAAGCTTTCTTT
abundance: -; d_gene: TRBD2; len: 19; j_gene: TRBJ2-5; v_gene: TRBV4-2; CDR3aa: CASSQPTGLAGVPKETQYF; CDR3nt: TGTGCCAGCAGCCAACCCACGGGACTAGCGGGGGTCCCGAAGGAGACCCAGTACTTC
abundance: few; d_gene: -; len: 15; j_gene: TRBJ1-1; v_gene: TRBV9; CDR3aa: CASSVGGDYNTEAFF; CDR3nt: TGTGCCAGCAGCGTAGGTGGGGACTACAACACTGAAGCTTTCTTT
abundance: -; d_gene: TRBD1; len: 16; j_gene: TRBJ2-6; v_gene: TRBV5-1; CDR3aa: CASSETGSSGANVLTF; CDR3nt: TGCGCCAGCAGCGAGACAGGGAGCTCTGGGGCCAACGTCCTGACTTTC
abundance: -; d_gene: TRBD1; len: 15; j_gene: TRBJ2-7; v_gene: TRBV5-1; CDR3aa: CASSRGAGGSYEQYF; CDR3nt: TGCGCCAGCAGCCGAGGGGCAGGGGGTTCCTACGAGCAGTACTTC
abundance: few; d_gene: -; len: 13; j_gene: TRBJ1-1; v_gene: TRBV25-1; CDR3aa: CASSAQAPIEAFF; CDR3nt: TGTGCCAGCAGTGCGCAGGCACCTATTGAAGCTTTCTTT
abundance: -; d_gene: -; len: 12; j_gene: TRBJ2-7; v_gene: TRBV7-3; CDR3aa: CASSLEGGEQYF; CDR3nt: TGTGCCAGCAGCTTAGAAGGGGGCGAGCAGTACTTC
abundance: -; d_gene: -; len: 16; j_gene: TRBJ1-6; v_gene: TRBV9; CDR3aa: CASSPLESSYNSPLHF; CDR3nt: TGTGCCAGCAGCCCCCTGGAGAGCTCCTATAATTCACCCCTCCACTTT